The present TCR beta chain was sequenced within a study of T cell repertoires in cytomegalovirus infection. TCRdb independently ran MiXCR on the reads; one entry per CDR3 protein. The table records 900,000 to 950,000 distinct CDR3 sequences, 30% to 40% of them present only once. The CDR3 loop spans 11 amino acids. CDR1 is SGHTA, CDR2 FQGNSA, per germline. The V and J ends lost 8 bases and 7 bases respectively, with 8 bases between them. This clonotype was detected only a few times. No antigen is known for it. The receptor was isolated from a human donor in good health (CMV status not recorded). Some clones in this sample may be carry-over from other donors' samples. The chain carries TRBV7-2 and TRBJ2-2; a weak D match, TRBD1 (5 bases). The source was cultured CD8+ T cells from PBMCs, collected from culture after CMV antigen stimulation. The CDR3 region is CASLRGGELFF. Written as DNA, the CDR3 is TGTGCCAGCTTAAGGGGCGGGGAGCTGTTTTTT. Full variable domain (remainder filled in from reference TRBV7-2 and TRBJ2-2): GAGVSQSPSNKVTEKGKDVELRCDPISGHTALYWYRQSLGQGLEFLIYFQGNSAPDKSGLPSDRFSAERTGGSVSTLTIQRTQQEDSAVYLCASLRGGELFFGEGSRLTVL.